This is a list of T cell receptor beta chains from one sample in a study of beta chain features in type 1 diabetes. The method was immunoSEQ multiplex PCR; TCRdb's version includes in-frame clones alone and lacks a portion of them. The table lists 280,000 or so clones, over 12% of them singletons. Sequenced input: naive CD4+ T cells from blood. Receptors originate from a man aged 18-30 years with type 1 diabetes. The CDR3 runs from the conserved cysteine through the conserved F or W. D genes are given only for firm matches. Expanded clones are given a class, and other clones once, few, many or no size at all.

clone size,J gene,V gene,CDR3 length,D gene,CDR3 DNA,CDR3 protein
-,TRBJ2-5,TRBV15,13,-,TGTGCCACCAGCAGAGATCTTGTCGAGACCCAGTACTTC,CATSRDLVETQYF
-,TRBJ1-1,TRBV29-1,13,-,TGCAGCGTCAACAGGGAGTTGGGCACTGAAGCTTTCTTT,CSVNRELGTEAFF
few,TRBJ2-1,TRBV7-2,14,-,TGTGCCAGCAGCCTTTACTTAGACTACAATGAGCAGTTCTTC,CASSLYLDYNEQFF
-,TRBJ1-3,TRBV2,16,-,TGTGCCAGCAGTGAATCCTCGCCGAGGACTGGAAACACCATATATTTT,CASSESSPRTGNTIYF
-,TRBJ2-2,TRBV18,16,TRBD2,TGTGCCAGTGAAAGACGCAGCGGGAGTCAGACCGGGGAGCTGTTTTTT,CASERRSGSQTGELFF
few,TRBJ2-5,TRBV11-2,15,TRBD1,TGTGCCAGCAGTCGAAACAGGGGAGAGGGGGAGACCCAGTACTTC,CASSRNRGEGETQYF
few,TRBJ2-7,TRBV19,13,-,TGTGCCAGTAGTATCCCGGGGGTCTACGAGCAGTACTTC,CASSIPGVYEQYF
-,TRBJ2-1,TRBV9,12,-,TGTGCCAGCAGCTTAGGAGGGATTGAGCAGTTCTTC,CASSLGGIEQFF
-,TRBJ2-5,TRBV10-3,12,-,TGTGCCATCAGTGACCTCCAAGAGACCCAGTACTTC,CAISDLQETQYF
-,TRBJ1-1,TRBV5-1,14,TRBD1,TGCGCCAGCACCCGGACAGGCTCTAACACTGAAGCTTTCTTT,CASTRTGSNTEAFF
once,TRBJ1-5,TRBV4-1,16,TRBD1,TGCGCCAGCAGCCAAGCCCCACAGGGGGCGAGTCAGCCCCAGCATTTT,CASSQAPQGASQPQHF
few,TRBJ1-2,TRBV7-2,15,-,TGTGCCAGCAGCTTAGCAGGGAGAGCTAACTATGGCTACACCTTC,CASSLAGRANYGYTF
-,TRBJ2-7,TRBV28,14,TRBD1,TGTGCCAGCAGGCGACAGGGAACTTCCTACGAGCAGTACTTC,CASRRQGTSYEQYF
-,TRBJ1-1,TRBV2,15,TRBD1,TGTGCCAGCAGGGGGGACAGGAGTAGGAGCACTGAAGCTTTCTTT,CASRGDRSRSTEAFF
-,TRBJ2-3,TRBV6-6,14,-,TGTGCCAGCAGGAACAGGGCCTCGAGGGATACGCAGTATTTT,CASRNRASRDTQYF
-,TRBJ2-2,TRBV19,15,TRBD1,TGTGCCAGTAGTATAGAAGGGGGCCCGACCGGGGAGCTGTTTTTT,CASSIEGGPTGELFF
-,TRBJ1-1,TRBV4-3,14,TRBD1,TGCGCCAGCAGCCCGACAGGGAAGGACACTGAAGCTTTCTTT,CASSPTGKDTEAFF
few,TRBJ1-1,TRBV15,16,-,TGTGCCACCAGCAGAGACCGGGGGTATGGAGGCACTGAAGCTTTCTTT,CATSRDRGYGGTEAFF
-,TRBJ2-6,TRBV15,21,TRBD2,TGTGCCACCAGCAGAGATGGTCGGATAGCGGGGCGAAGCTCTGGGGCCAACGTCCTGACTTTC,CATSRDGRIAGRSSGANVLTF
-,TRBJ2-2,TRBV6-1,14,-,TGTGCCAGCAGTTGGCCTGCGGACACCGGGGAGCTGTTTTTT,CASSWPADTGELFF
-,TRBJ2-2,TRBV30,17,TRBD1,TGTGCCTGGGGAAGAAAAGATACCGGGACAGGGTTCGGGGAGCTGTTTTTT,CAWGRKDTGTGFGELFF
-,TRBJ1-2,TRBV6-5,13,-,TGTGCCAGCAAAAAAACCGGTACTCATGGCTACACCTTC,CASKKTGTHGYTF
few,TRBJ2-5,TRBV7-9,14,TRBD1,TGTGCCAGCAGTCCCGGGACAGTACAAGAGACCCAGTACTTC,CASSPGTVQETQYF
-,TRBJ2-3,TRBV7-8,15,TRBD1,TGTGCCAGCAGCACCGGGACAGGTGGCACAGATACGCAGTATTTT,CASSTGTGGTDTQYF
-,TRBJ1-1,TRBV18,13,-,TGTGCCAGCTCACGCGAGGAGAACACTGAAGCTTTCTTT,CASSREENTEAFF
-,TRBJ2-3,TRBV7-2,18,TRBD2,TGTGCCAGCAGCTTAGGCTCGGGACTAGCGGGGGGGCAAGATACGCAGTATTTT,CASSLGSGLAGGQDTQYF
-,TRBJ2-7,TRBV6-5,13,-,TGTGCCAGCAGTTACAACACAGGATACGAGCAGTACTTC,CASSYNTGYEQYF
-,TRBJ1-1,TRBV7-2,14,-,TGTGCCAGCAGCTTTAGCGGAACGAACACTGAAGCTTTCTTT,CASSFSGTNTEAFF
-,TRBJ1-4,TRBV20-1,11,-,TGCAGCGCGCTGGCGGAGAAAAAACTGTTTTTT,CSALAEKKLFF
-,TRBJ2-7,TRBV7-2,19,TRBD2,TGTGCCAGCAGCCCTCCGGGGGACGGGACTAGGGTGGGGCCCTACGAGCAGTACTTC,CASSPPGDGTRVGPYEQYF
few,TRBJ1-1,TRBV15,13,-,TGTGCCACCAGCAGCAGGGAACACACTGAAGCTTTCTTT,CATSSREHTEAFF
-,TRBJ1-1,TRBV12-1,14,-,TGTGCCAGCAGCTTTATCAGGGATCGCACTGAAGCTTTCTTT,CASSFIRDRTEAFF
few,TRBJ2-2,TRBV5-4,17,TRBD2,TGTGCCAGCAGCTTGCTAGCGGGAGCGATAAACACCGGGGAGCTGTTTTTT,CASSLLAGAINTGELFF
-,TRBJ1-2,TRBV6-6,15,-,TGTGCCAGCAGTTACCTCGGGGGTCTCAACTATGGCTACACCTTC,CASSYLGGLNYGYTF
few,TRBJ1-1,TRBV6-5,14,-,TGTGCCAGCAGTTACTCGAAGAGGAACACTGAAGCTTTCTTT,CASSYSKRNTEAFF
-,TRBJ1-1,TRBV7-8,11,-,TGTGCCAGCATGGTGAGAACTGAAGCTTTCTTT,CASMVRTEAFF
-,TRBJ1-2,TRBV23-1,16,-,TGCGCCAGCAGTCAATCAACTACTAGGGGGTTCTATGGCTACACCTTC,CASSQSTTRGFYGYTF
few,TRBJ2-3,TRBV30,14,-,TGTGCCTGGAGTGTAGGGGGAGGCACAGATACGCAGTATTTT,CAWSVGGGTDTQYF
few,TRBJ2-6,TRBV4-3,18,-,TGCGCCAGCAGCCCAACGGGAGCTCCGAGCTCTGGGGCCAACGTCCTGACTTTC,CASSPTGAPSSGANVLTF
-,TRBJ2-7,TRBV27,14,TRBD1,TGTGCCAGCAGATGGACAGGGTACTCCTACGAGCAGTACTTC,CASRWTGYSYEQYF
-,TRBJ1-1,TRBV7-9,14,-,TGTGCCAGCAGCTTAGAAGGTCGGAGGTCTGAAGCTTTCTTT,CASSLEGRRSEAFF
-,TRBJ1-1,TRBV5-4,13,-,TGTGCCAGCAGCTCGGACATGAACACTGAAGCTTTCTTT,CASSSDMNTEAFF